This T cell receptor beta chain was recorded in a study of PD-L1 blockade in urothelial cancer. This CDR3 has 12 residues. V lost 6 bases and J lost 4, with 10 bases in between. CDR1 and CDR2 from the germline V gene are MNHGY and SAAAGT. Regarding the study as a whole: Patients showing durable benefit displayed a greater abundance of tumor-infiltrating T lymphocytes.

In its sample, this clone ranks as medium-sized. Its antigen is unidentified. Using immunoSEQ multiplex PCR, the repertoire was profiled, and TCRdb retains in-frame clones only, with some absent. The sample yields about 2,500 clones, about 39% seen once. The starting material was tumor tissue, obtained before atezolizumab (anti-PD-L1) treatment. The sequence was collected from a man aged 55-75 years with urothelial cancer. The V gene is TRBV6-8, the J gene TRBJ2-7; D not certain. The CDR3 sequence is CASSSGVYEQYF. The CDR3 DNA reads as TGTGCCAGCAGCTCGGGCGTTTACGAGCAGTACTTC.